These 3 T cell receptor beta chains came from one sample sequenced in a study of CD8+ T cells in alopecia areata. cDNA reverse transcribed from extracted RNA served as the sequencing template. The table came from immunoSEQ multiplex PCR; TCRdb's copy has only in-frame clones and leaves some out. Of about 82,000 clones in the sample, 51% were seen once. Sequences were obtained from NKG2D-high CD8+ T cells sorted from blood. These receptors originate from a human donor with alopecia areata.

This clone has only a few counts. The rearrangement links TRBV7-9 to TRBJ1-4, with D perhaps matching TRBD1 (6 bases). In germline, CDR1 is SEHNR, CDR2 FQNEAQ (reference sequence). CDR3 length equals 13 residues. V lost 5 bases and J lost 8, with 12 bases in between. The CDR3 region has the DNA TGTGCCAGCAGCCCCCGGGGGCAGGAAAAACTGTTTTTT. It codes for CASSPRGQEKLFF.

The V and J genes are TRBV30 and TRBJ2-7, with D perhaps matching TRBD1 (6 bases). Germline V gene lookup returns CDR1 GTSNPN and CDR2 SVGIG (reference sequence). CDR3 size: 14 residues. Trimming pared 1 base from V and 3 bases from J, leaving 13 bases between. The CDR3, as DNA: TGTGCCTGGAGTGAACGGACAGCCATCTACGAGCAGTACTTC. This translates into CAWSERTAIYEQYF.

The J gene is TRBJ1-3, the V gene TRBV4-3; 9 positions agree with TRBD1. V shed 5 bases and J 4 bases; nucleotides not matched to a gene: 12. The germline V gene has CDR1 LGHNA and CDR2 YSLEER. The CDR3 extends over 17 amino acids. CDR3 sequence reads: CASSSRRGTGYGNTIYF. The CDR3 nucleotides are TGCGCCAGCAGCTCGCGTAGAGGGACAGGGTACGGAAACACCATATATTTT.